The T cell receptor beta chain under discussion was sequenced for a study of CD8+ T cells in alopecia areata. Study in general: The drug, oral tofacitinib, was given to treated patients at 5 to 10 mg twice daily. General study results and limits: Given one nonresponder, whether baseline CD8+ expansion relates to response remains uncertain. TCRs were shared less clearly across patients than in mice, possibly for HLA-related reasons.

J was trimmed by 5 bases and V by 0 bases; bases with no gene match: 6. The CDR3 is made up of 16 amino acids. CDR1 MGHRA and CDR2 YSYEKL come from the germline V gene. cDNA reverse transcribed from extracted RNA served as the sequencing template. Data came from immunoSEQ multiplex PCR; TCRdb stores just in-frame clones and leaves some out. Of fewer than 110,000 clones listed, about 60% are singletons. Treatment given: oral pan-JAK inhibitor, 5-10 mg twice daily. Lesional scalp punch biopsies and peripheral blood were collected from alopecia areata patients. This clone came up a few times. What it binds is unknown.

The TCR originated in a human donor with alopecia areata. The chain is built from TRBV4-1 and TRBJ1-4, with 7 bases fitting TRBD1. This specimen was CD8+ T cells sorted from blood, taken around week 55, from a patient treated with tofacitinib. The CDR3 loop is CASSQEGTARNEKLFF. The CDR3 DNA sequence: TGCGCCAGCAGCCAAGAGGGGACAGCGAGGAATGAAAAACTGTTTTTT.